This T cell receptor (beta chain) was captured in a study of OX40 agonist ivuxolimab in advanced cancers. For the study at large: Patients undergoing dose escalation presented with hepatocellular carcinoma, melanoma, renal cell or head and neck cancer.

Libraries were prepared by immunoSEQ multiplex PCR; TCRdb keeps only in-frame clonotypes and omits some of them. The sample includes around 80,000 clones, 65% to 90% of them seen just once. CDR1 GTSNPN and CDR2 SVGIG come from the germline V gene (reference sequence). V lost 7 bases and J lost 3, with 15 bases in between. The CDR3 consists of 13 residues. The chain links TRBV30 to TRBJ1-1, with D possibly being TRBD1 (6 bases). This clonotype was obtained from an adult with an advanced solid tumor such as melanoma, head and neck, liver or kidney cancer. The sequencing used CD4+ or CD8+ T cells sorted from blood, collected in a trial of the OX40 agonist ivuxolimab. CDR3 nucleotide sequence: TGTGCCTTGACGAAAGGGGGAGACACTGAAGCTTTCTTT. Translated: CALTKGGDTEAFF.